The rows below give T cell receptor beta chains drawn from one sample of a study of T cell responses to AZD1222 COVID-19 vaccine. TCRdb's table, derived via immunoSEQ multiplex PCR, lists solely in-frame clones and lacks some. The sample holds roughly 110,000 clones, approximately 92% seen once. The source material was peripheral blood, sampled 28 days after the second AZD1222 dose. These TCRs come from an adult who received the AZD1222 COVID-19 vaccine. CDR3s include the opening cysteine and the closing phenylalanine or tryptophan. The order of the fields is J gene, clone size, D gene, V gene, CDR3 protein, CDR3 DNA. A D gene is named only where the DNA matches it firmly. Clone size is not always given. Where it is, it says once, few, many or a class for expanded clones.

TRBJ2-4 - - TRBV6-1 CASSEGGRPNIQYF TGTGCCAGCAGTGAAGGGGGCAGACCAAACATTCAGTACTTC
TRBJ2-3 - TRBD2 TRBV5-1 CASSDTSGVSTDTQYF TGCGCCAGCAGCGATACTAGCGGGGTTAGCACAGATACGCAGTATTTT
TRBJ2-2 - - TRBV19 CASSLGLANTGELFF TGTGCCAGTAGTTTAGGTCTAGCGAACACCGGGGAGCTGTTTTTT
TRBJ2-5 once - TRBV5-4 CASSSQGLERTQYF TGTGCCAGCAGCTCCCAGGGATTGGAAAGGACCCAGTACTTC
TRBJ2-7 once TRBD2 TRBV18 CASSPQGRAFYEQYF TGTGCCAGCTCACCACAGGGGAGGGCTTTCTACGAGCAGTACTTC
TRBJ1-3 once - TRBV10-3 CAISPLSGNTIYF TGTGCCATCAGCCCATTGTCTGGAAACACCATATATTTT
TRBJ2-5 - TRBD1 TRBV9 CASSEGRQGVQETQYF TGTGCCAGCAGCGAGGGAAGACAGGGAGTCCAAGAGACCCAGTACTTC
TRBJ1-1 - - TRBV6-6 CASSPRGGGTEAFF TGTGCCAGCAGTCCCCGGGGGGGTGGGACTGAAGCTTTCTTT
TRBJ1-5 - - TRBV4-1 CASSQALEPRQPQHF TGCGCCAGCAGCCAAGCTTTGGAACCGCGGCAGCCCCAGCATTTT
TRBJ1-1 - - TRBV7-2 CASSLAAGIDGTEAFF TGTGCCAGCAGCTTAGCGGCAGGGATTGACGGGACTGAAGCTTTCTTT
TRBJ2-3 once - TRBV7-2 CASSLTSLRTDTQYF TGTGCCAGCAGCTTAACTAGTCTCCGCACAGATACGCAGTATTTT
TRBJ1-6 - - TRBV7-6 CASSLESSYNSPLHF TGTGCCAGCAGCTTAGAGAGCTCCTATAATTCACCCCTCCACTTT
TRBJ1-1 - - TRBV10-3 CAISGHQSEAFF TGTGCCATCAGCGGACACCAGAGTGAAGCTTTCTTT
TRBJ2-3 once - TRBV15 CATRDSGGPSTDTQYF TGTGCCACCAGGGATTCGGGCGGGCCAAGCACAGATACGCAGTATTTT
TRBJ2-7 - TRBD1 TRBV19 CASRTAGTAPYEQYF TGTGCCAGTAGAACCGCCGGGACAGCACCCTACGAGCAGTACTTC
TRBJ2-5 - - TRBV7-3 CASSSRPSETQYF TGTGCCAGCAGTTCTCGCCCGTCGGAGACCCAGTACTTC
TRBJ2-3 - TRBD2 TRBV7-9 CASSLGGLAGTTDTQYF TGTGCCAGCAGCTTAGGGGGACTAGCGGGGACCACAGATACGCAGTATTTT
TRBJ2-3 - - TRBV21-1 CASSTWTGGVLGTQYF TGTGCCAGCAGCACATGGACAGGGGGGGTTCTAGGTACGCAGTATTTT
TRBJ1-5 few - TRBV19 CASRPGGLRIGQPQHF TGTGCCAGTAGGCCTGGGGGACTTAGGATCGGTCAGCCCCAGCATTTT
TRBJ2-1 - - TRBV5-8 CASSVRTANNEQFF TGTGCCAGCAGCGTGAGGACAGCTAACAATGAGCAGTTCTTC
TRBJ2-3 - TRBD2 TRBV7-9 CASTLAGDTDTQYF TGTGCCAGCACCCTAGCGGGAGACACAGATACGCAGTATTTT
TRBJ1-1 - - TRBV7-9 CASSLGENTEAFF TGTGCCAGCAGCTTAGGAGAGAACACTGAAGCTTTCTTT
TRBJ1-2 once TRBD1 TRBV7-9 CASSLEGARSGYTF TGTGCCAGCAGCTTAGAGGGGGCGAGGAGTGGCTACACCTTC
TRBJ1-4 - - TRBV9 CASSVALELATNEKLFF TGTGCCAGCAGCGTAGCGTTAGAACTTGCAACTAATGAAAAACTGTTTTTT
TRBJ1-6 - - TRBV2 CASTLDLSYNSPLHF TGTGCCAGCACCTTGGACCTCTCCTATAATTCACCCCTCCACTTT
TRBJ1-2 - - TRBV21-1 CASSKVVGGANYGYTF TGTGCCAGCAGCAAAGTAGTTGGCGGGGCTAACTATGGCTACACCTTC
TRBJ2-7 - - TRBV11-3 CASSLGPPYEQYF TGTGCCAGCAGCTTAGGCCCCCCCTACGAGCAGTACTTC
TRBJ1-2 once - TRBV25-1 CASSAARYGYTF TGTGCCAGCAGCGCCGCCCGATATGGCTACACCTTC
TRBJ2-1 - TRBD1 TRBV6-5 CASTRKGTGEQFF TGTGCCAGCACTCGAAAGGGGACAGGCGAGCAGTTCTTC
TRBJ1-4 - TRBD1 TRBV27 CASSAKGAANEKLFF TGTGCCAGCAGCGCAAAGGGGGCGGCTAATGAAAAACTGTTTTTT
TRBJ2-2 once TRBD1 TRBV24-1 CATSEQGLGGELFF TGTGCCACCAGCGAACAGGGGCTGGGCGGGGAGCTGTTTTTT
TRBJ1-2 - TRBD1 TRBV7-9 CASSALTGSGYTF TGTGCCAGCAGCGCCCTGACAGGGTCCGGCTACACCTTC
TRBJ1-3 - - TRBV9 CASSVEGNGNTIYF TGTGCCAGCAGCGTAGAAGGGAATGGAAACACCATATATTTT
TRBJ1-2 - TRBD1 TRBV7-2 CASGSRGLDYGYTF TGTGCCAGCGGAAGCAGGGGGCTCGACTATGGCTACACCTTC
TRBJ2-1 - TRBD2 TRBV2 CASKTSGSYEQFF TGTGCCAGCAAGACTAGCGGGAGCTATGAGCAGTTCTTC
TRBJ1-1 - - TRBV10-3 CAISEERNTEAFF TGTGCCATCAGTGAGGAGAGAAACACTGAAGCTTTCTTT
TRBJ1-2 - TRBD1 TRBV6-5 CASTPTGYGYTF TGTGCCAGCACCCCGACAGGGTATGGCTACACCTTC
TRBJ2-1 - TRBD2 TRBV11-2 CASSLGGLGGLAGFYEQFF TGTGCCAGCAGCTTAGGGGGTTTAGGGGGACTAGCGGGATTCTATGAGCAGTTCTTC
TRBJ1-2 - - TRBV4-1 CASSQENGQLYGYTF TGCGCCAGCAGCCAAGAAAATGGACAGCTCTATGGCTACACCTTC
TRBJ1-6 - - TRBV13 CASSPRTDYNSPLHF TGTGCCAGCAGCCCCCGGACTGATTATAATTCACCCCTCCACTTT
TRBJ2-7 - TRBD1 TRBV2 CASHTPAGQGDDEQYF TGTGCCAGCCATACCCCTGCAGGACAGGGGGACGACGAGCAGTACTTC
TRBJ1-5 - - TRBV19 CASSDQSPGDQPQHF TGTGCCAGTAGTGACCAAAGTCCAGGAGATCAGCCCCAGCATTTT
TRBJ1-6 - - TRBV2 CASRPRLHYSLHF TGTGCCAGCAGGCCTCGACTCCATTATTCCCTCCACTTT